Included here is one T cell receptor beta chain sequence, with context. The V gene end was trimmed by 6 bases and the J gene end by 4 bases; junction bases not matched to a gene: 10. The germline gives CDR1 LNHDA, CDR2 SQIVND (reference sequence). The CDR3 length is 16 residues. The data originate from a study of blood T cell repertoires in COVID-19. Study context: COVID-19 samples, acute and convalescent, were from the United States, Italy and Spain. Sources were T cells, B-cell-depleted T cells, or PBMCs; the material itself was cDNA or gDNA.

As originally analysed: Counts of nucleated cells, estimated from reference gene primer amplification, were obtained. Method: immunoSEQ multiplex PCR; TCRdb's copy keeps in-frame clones and lacks some. V, J and clone size were drawn from that table, and D and trimming were deduced from the DNA. The repertoire has 95,000 to 150,000 clones, around 77% of them found once; the top ten carry under 20%. Specimen: peripheral blood. This clonotype originated in a man aged 60 to 69 with active or convalescent COVID-19. The V call is TRBV19, the J call TRBJ2-1; TRBD2 matches at 9 bases. The CDR3 reads CASSLGGLAGYNEQFF. The CDR3 nucleotides are TGTGCCAGTAGCCTGGGAGGCCTAGCGGGGTACAATGAGCAGTTCTTC.